This TCR beta chain was identified during a study of regulatory T cells in long-lasting Graves disease. Turning to the study itself: Patients with persistent Graves' disease had over 5 years of antithyroid drugs and persistent TSH receptor antibodies.

The CDR3 consists of 15 residues. Trimming took off 2 bases at V and 4 bases at J, with 12 bases between the two ends. CDR1 and CDR2 (germline): SGHTA, FQGNSA. Through Arm-PCR of CDR3 regions and iRepertoire HTBI primers, TCR beta libraries were built. TCRdb analysed the multiplex PCR reads with MiXCR anew, one entry per CDR3 protein. The repertoire includes around 460,000 distinct CDR3 sequences, about 20% of them detected once, and 13% sits in the top ten. Time point denoted: persistent/refractory GD, antithyroid drugs over 5 years with positive TRAb. Following extraction of RNA from PBMCs, that RNA was used to make the TCR library.

The origin of this receptor is a female donor with Graves disease. The starting material was peripheral blood mononuclear cells (PBMCs), obtained when the disease was refractory, from a patient treated with antithyroid drugs. V and J are TRBV7-2 and TRBJ2-1; D gene uncertain. CDR3 loop: CASSLSHGSYNEQFF. The CDR3 DNA follows: TGTGCCAGCAGCTTATCCCATGGCAGTTACAATGAGCAGTTCTTC.